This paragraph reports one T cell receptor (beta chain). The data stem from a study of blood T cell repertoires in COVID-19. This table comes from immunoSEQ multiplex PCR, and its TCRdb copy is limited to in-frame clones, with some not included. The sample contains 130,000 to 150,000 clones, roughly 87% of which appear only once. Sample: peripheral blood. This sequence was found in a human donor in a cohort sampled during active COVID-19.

CDR3 sequence reads: CASSDSDGGAGEQFF. CDR3 sequence (DNA): TGTGCCAGCAGTGACTCGGACGGGGGGGCAGGTGAGCAGTTCTTC. This chain links TRBV6-4 with TRBJ2-1, with 8 bases that match TRBD2. Germline assignment: CDR1 MRHNA and CDR2 SNTAGT. This CDR3 has 15 amino acids. V shed 0 bases, J shed 9 bases, and the junction held 7 bases outside the gene matches.